Presented here are 13 T cell receptor beta chains from one specimen sequenced in a study of OX40 agonist ivuxolimab in advanced cancers. The method was immunoSEQ multiplex PCR; TCRdb's version includes in-frame clones alone and lacks a portion of them. The table shows 60,000 to 70,000 clones, with about 88% occurring only once. The source was CD4+ or CD8+ T cells sorted from blood, collected in a trial of the OX40 agonist ivuxolimab. Source of these receptors: an adult with an advanced solid tumor such as melanoma, head and neck, liver or kidney cancer.

The chain couples TRBV7-3 to TRBJ2-1; D uncertain. CDR1 is SGHTA and CDR2 is FQGTGA in the germline V gene. CDR3 length equals 15 residues. Trimming pared 0 bases from V and 0 bases from J, leaving 6 bases between. CDR3 coding DNA: TGTGCCAGCAGCTTAACAGGGAACTCCTACAATGAGCAGTTCTTC. Residues: CASSLTGNSYNEQFF.

This clone was counted a few times. J is TRBJ1-6 and V is TRBV6-5; 8 bases are a match to TRBD1. The CDR3 covers 12 residues. Germline loops: CDR1 MNHEY, CDR2 SVGAGI. With 6 bases clipped from V and 8 bases from J, the junction kept 0 bases outside the gene matches. The CDR3 coding sequence is TGTGCCAGCAGCAGGGGGCATTCACCCCTCCACTTT. Translating gives CASSRGHSPLHF.

The rearrangement joins TRBV4-1 to TRBJ2-7, with 7 bases aligning to TRBD2. J gave up 9 bases and V 2 bases, and 7 bases lay outside the gene matches. Germline-derived CDR1 and CDR2 are MGHRA and YSYEKL. CDR3 length: 13 residues. This CDR3 is CASSQKSGTTQYF. The CDR3 DNA reads TGCGCCAGCAGCCAAAAGAGCGGGACTACGCAGTACTTC.

In its sample, this clone was seen once. The chain carries TRBV19 and TRBJ2-5; weak D call: TRBD2 (5 bases). The V gene lost 3 bases and the J gene lost 3 bases, with 17 bases spanning the gap. The CDR3 is 16 residues long. The germline V gene encodes CDR1 LNHDA and CDR2 SQIVND (reference sequence). CDR3 sequence reads: CASSISGSGYKETQYF. Written as DNA, the CDR3 is TGTGCCAGTAGTATCTCGGGATCCGGGTACAAAGAGACCCAGTACTTC.

The CDR3 loop is CASSFGLGELFF. The DNA for the CDR3 is TGTGCCAGCAGTTTCGGACTGGGGGAGCTGTTTTTT. V gene TRBV28 combines with J gene TRBJ2-2; D may be TRBD2 (5 bases). Trimming pared 3 bases from V and 8 bases from J, leaving 7 bases between. The V gene's germline CDR1 is MDHEN and CDR2 SYDVKM. This CDR3 is 12 amino acids long.

This chain links TRBV2 with TRBJ2-5; D unclear. V was trimmed by 8 bases and J by 5 bases, leaving 9 bases between them. This CDR3 has 11 amino acids. The germline V gene encodes CDR1 SNHLY and CDR2 FYNNEI. CDR3 loop: CASRYFETQYF. Written as DNA, the CDR3 is TGTGCCAGCCGATACTTCGAGACCCAGTACTTC.

The V gene is TRBV27, the J gene TRBJ1-4; no definite D call. The CDR3 is made up of 14 amino acids. CDR1 and CDR2 from the germline V gene are MNHEY and SMNVEV (reference sequence). The germline V and J ends were trimmed by 6 bases and 8 bases, with 16 bases remaining between them. The CDR3 is CASRSNHQGEKLFF. In DNA form, the CDR3 reads TGTGCCAGCAGGTCAAATCATCAAGGAGAAAAACTGTTTTTT.

The rearrangement joins TRBV11-2 to TRBJ2-5, with D unclear. The CDR3 totals 13 residues. Germline lookup yields CDR1 SGHAT and CDR2 FQNNGV. Deletions cut 4 bases from V and 4 bases from J, with 10 bases between. CDR3 protein: CASSYGSGETQYF. CDR3 DNA sequence: TGTGCCAGCAGCTACGGTTCCGGAGAGACCCAGTACTTC.

The rearrangement joins TRBV5-1 to TRBJ2-2; 7 bases are shared with TRBD2. Germline values: CDR1 SGHRS, CDR2 YFSETQ. The length of the CDR3 is 16 residues. V gave up 3 bases and J gave up 0 bases; unmatched junction bases: 5. The CDR3 reads CASSYSGPTNTGELFF. CDR3 coding DNA: TGCGCCAGCAGCTATAGCGGGCCTACGAACACCGGGGAGCTGTTTTTT.

This rearrangement joins TRBV15 to TRBJ2-7, with D uncertain. The CDR3 covers 14 residues. The V and J ends lost 0 bases and 6 bases respectively, with 12 bases between them. Germline assignment: CDR1 LNHNV and CDR2 YYDKDF (reference sequence). The CDR3 DNA follows: TGTGCCACCAGCAGAGATGTCATTGTGGGCGAGCAGTACTTC. This sequence encodes CATSRDVIVGEQYF.

V is TRBV10-1 and J is TRBJ2-7, with unresolved D. This CDR3 contains 13 residues. From germline, CDR1 is WNHNN and CDR2 SYGVQD (reference sequence). With 0 bases removed from V and 6 bases from J, the gap between germline ends came to 9 bases. The DNA for the CDR3 is TGCGCCAGCAGTGAGTCATTATGGGGCGAGCAGTACTTC. Translating it yields CASSESLWGEQYF.

This clone was counted once. The gene calls are TRBV12-5 and TRBJ2-7, with a weak D call TRBD2 (6 bases). The CDR3 is 18 amino acids. V shed 0 bases and J shed 0 bases, with 18 bases lying between them. Germline values: CDR1 LGHNT, CDR2 FRNRAP. The CDR3 coding sequence is TGTGCTAGTGGTTTGGTACTTGGAACTAGCCCAAGCTCCTACGAGCAGTACTTC. This codes for CASGLVLGTSPSSYEQYF.

The V call is TRBV7-2, the J call TRBJ1-3; D perhaps matches TRBD1 (6 bases). V lost 4 bases to trimming and J lost 4 bases, with 14 bases between them. CDR1 is SGHTA, CDR2 FQGNSA, per germline. This CDR3 has 15 amino acids. Written as DNA, the CDR3 is TGTGCCAGCAGCTCCCCAGGGACACCCGGAAACACCATATATTTT. This gives the protein CASSSPGTPGNTIYF.